This T cell receptor (beta chain) comes out of a study of control samples from healthy donors and cancer patients. Data came from immunoSEQ multiplex PCR; TCRdb stores just in-frame clones and leaves some out. Here the sample spans roughly 88,000 clones, roughly 90% being singletons. With 6 bases clipped from V and 1 base from J, the junction kept 8 bases outside the gene matches. Germline V CDR1 and CDR2: SGHRS, YFSETQ. The CDR3 consists of 15 residues. The chain links TRBV5-1 to TRBJ1-1; 8 bases are shared with TRBD1. Sequenced input: blood. This TCR was sampled from a woman in her 30s in good health. The CDR3 DNA reads TGCGCCAGCAACCCAGGGGGCCTGGAGAACACTGAAGCTTTCTTT. It is translated as CASNPGGLENTEAFF.